The 21 T cell receptor beta chains below come from one sample, sequenced in a study of T cell responses to AZD1222 COVID-19 vaccine. Clones were sequenced by immunoSEQ multiplex PCR, and TCRdb holds only the in-frame ones, with some missing. The profile shows about 130,000 clones, 88% of them singletons. This sample comprised peripheral blood, obtained 28 days after the second AZD1222 dose. The receptors were gathered from an adult who received the AZD1222 COVID-19 vaccine.

The chain joins TRBV5-4 to TRBJ2-7, with TRBD1 matching 7 bases. Germline V gives CDR1 SGHNT, CDR2 YYREEE (reference sequence). V gave up 1 base and J gave up 7 bases; unmatched junction bases: 14. CDR3 length: 16 amino acids. The CDR3 here is CASSLRQGFGVEEQYF. The DNA for the CDR3 is TGTGCCAGCAGCTTGAGACAGGGTTTTGGTGTGGAAGAGCAGTACTTC.

The V call is TRBV29-1, the J call TRBJ2-1; TRBD1 agrees at 11 bases. Germline CDR1 is SQVTM and CDR2 is ANQGSEA. V lost 6 bases, J lost 9 bases, and 4 bases stayed unmatched. CDR3 length equals 12 residues. In nucleotides, the CDR3 is TGCAGCGTCGGGACAGGGGGGAGTGAGCAGTTCTTC. Its translation: CSVGTGGSEQFF.

This rearrangement joins TRBV30 to TRBJ1-2; D uncertain. The CDR3 has 12 residues. V gave up 2 bases and J gave up 5 bases, with 9 bases separating them. The germline CDR1 and CDR2 sequences are GTSNPN and SVGIG (reference sequence). CDR3 sequence: CAWSHGPYGYTF. Written as DNA, the CDR3 is TGTGCCTGGAGTCACGGGCCGTATGGCTACACCTTC.

The chain employs TRBV27 and TRBJ1-2; D is ambiguous. The germline CDR1 and CDR2 sequences are MNHEY and SMNVEV (reference sequence). The ends were cut back, 5 bases at V and 7 bases at J, with 17 bases in the middle. This CDR3 is 14 amino acids long. The CDR3 DNA follows: TGTGCCAGCAGTATGCTACAAAGAGGGTCTGGCTACACCTTC. Protein sequence: CASSMLQRGSGYTF.

Here the CDR3 reads CASSYRGGARYGYTF. The CDR3 DNA reads TGCGCCAGCAGCTATCGGGGGGGCGCCCGCTATGGCTACACCTTC. This rearrangement joins TRBV4-3 to TRBJ1-2, with a weak D call TRBD1 (6 bases). Per the germline V gene, CDR1 is LGHNA and CDR2 is YSLEER. The CDR3 sequence is 15 residues long. The ends were cut back, 5 bases at V and 4 bases at J, with 17 bases in the middle.

The chain carries TRBV5-1 and TRBJ2-5, with 8 bases fitting TRBD2. The CDR3 length is 16 residues. Looked up from germline, CDR1 is SGHRS and CDR2 is YFSETQ. The ends lost 4 bases at V and 4 bases at J; junction bases unmatched: 12. The CDR3 sequence: CASSPTVAGSGETQYF. CDR3 nucleotide sequence: TGCGCCAGCAGCCCGACTGTAGCGGGGAGCGGAGAGACCCAGTACTTC.

The genes are TRBV6-5 and TRBJ2-7; D is possibly TRBD1 or TRBD2 (5 bases each). V was trimmed by 2 bases and J by 2 bases, leaving 13 bases between them. CDR3 length equals 15 residues. Germline CDR1 and CDR2: MNHEY and SVGAGI. CDR3 sequence reads: CASSYSRDATYEQYF. CDR3 nucleotides: TGTGCCAGCAGTTACAGTAGGGACGCAACCTACGAGCAGTACTTC.

The chain carries TRBV18 and TRBJ1-5; tentative D call: TRBD1 (5 bases). Germline CDR1 reads KGHSH; CDR2 reads LQKENI. There are 16 residues in the CDR3. Deletions cut 4 bases from V and 3 bases from J, with 16 bases between. CDR3 bases: TGTGCCAGCTCACAAGGGACGGACTCCTTCAATCAGCCCCAGCATTTT. It specifies CASSQGTDSFNQPQHF.

The chain couples TRBV6-5 to TRBJ2-1; 9 bases are shared with TRBD1. V was clipped by 2 bases and J by 6 bases; unmatched bases: 8. Germline CDR1 reads MNHEY; CDR2 reads SVGAGI. The CDR3 is made up of 16 amino acids. This CDR3 is CASSYRQQGAGNEQFF. CDR3 nucleotide sequence: TGTGCCAGCAGTTACCGCCAACAGGGGGCAGGCAATGAGCAGTTCTTC.

The V gene is TRBV5-1, the J gene TRBJ2-5; D uncertain. The V gene's germline CDR1 is SGHRS and CDR2 YFSETQ. The germline V and J ends were trimmed by 5 bases and 1 base, with 6 bases remaining between them. CDR3 length: 12 amino acids. CDR3 protein: CASRNSQETQYF. The CDR3 region has the DNA TGCGCCAGCAGGAACTCCCAAGAGACCCAGTACTTC.

The chain employs TRBV7-9 and TRBJ2-6, with D unclear. In germline, CDR1 is SEHNR, CDR2 FQNEAQ (reference sequence). The CDR3 runs to 12 residues. Trimming cost V 8 bases and J 2 bases, with 4 bases left between them. The CDR3 is CASGPGANVLTF. CDR3 sequence (DNA): TGTGCCAGCGGGCCTGGGGCCAACGTCCTGACTTTC.

The V call is TRBV28, the J call TRBJ2-1, with D possibly TRBD1 on 9 matching bases. CDR3 size: 15 residues. CDR1 MDHEN and CDR2 SYDVKM come from the germline V gene. With 6 bases removed from V and 7 bases from J, the gap between germline ends came to 19 bases. Written as DNA, the CDR3 is TGTGCCAGCAGCGTCACTAGCGGACAGGGGAATGAGCAGTTCTTC. Amino acids: CASSVTSGQGNEQFF. Full variable domain (missing parts from reference TRBV28 and TRBJ2-1): DVKVTQSSRYLVKRTGEKVFLECVQDMDHENMFWYRQDPGLGLRLIYFSYDVKMKEKGDIPEGYSVSREKKERFSLILESASTNQTSMYLCASSVTSGQGNEQFFGPGTRLTVL.

The V call is TRBV6-5, the J call TRBJ1-6; D is ambiguous. The CDR3 is made up of 15 amino acids. Germline lookup yields CDR1 MNHEY and CDR2 SVGAGI. V was clipped by 0 bases and J by 5 bases, with 8 bases between them. The CDR3 protein is CASSYSAQNNSPLHF. CDR3 nucleotides: TGTGCCAGCAGTTACTCGGCACAGAATAATTCACCCCTCCACTTT.

The chain links TRBV7-9 to TRBJ1-2; no definite D call. Germline CDR1 and CDR2: SEHNR and FQNEAQ (reference sequence). Trimming removed 5 bases at V and 10 bases at J, with 14 bases between. This CDR3 contains 12 residues. CDR3 in amino acids: CASSPFAVNYTF. The CDR3, as DNA: TGTGCCAGCAGCCCCTTTGCAGTAAACTACACCTTC.

This sequence joins TRBV30 and TRBJ1-1, with D hard to call. CDR1 GTSNPN and CDR2 SVGIG come from the germline V gene (reference sequence). Trimming took 2 bases from V and 3 from J, leaving 10 bases between them. This CDR3 comprises 13 residues. CDR3 nucleotide sequence: TGTGCCTGGAGTCCCATGACGGACACTGAAGCTTTCTTT. Its protein is CAWSPMTDTEAFF.

V usage is TRBV5-5 and J usage is TRBJ1-1; maybe TRBD1 (6 bases). The CDR3 has 15 residues. The germline V and J ends were trimmed by 4 bases and 0 bases, with 13 bases remaining between them. Germline values: CDR1 SGHKS, CDR2 YYEKEE (reference sequence). The CDR3, as DNA: TGTGCCAGCAGCCCAAGGACAGCCCTGAACACTGAAGCTTTCTTT. Translated: CASSPRTALNTEAFF.

The V and J genes are TRBV18 and TRBJ1-3, with a possible D match to TRBD1 (6 bases). Germline CDR1 and CDR2: KGHSH and LQKENI. This CDR3 region has 16 residues. The V gene lost 0 bases and the J gene lost 6 bases, with 15 bases spanning the gap. CDR3 sequence: CASSPPGASDINTIYF. As DNA, the CDR3 is TGTGCCAGCTCACCACCGGGGGCGTCGGACATAAACACCATATATTTT. The entire variable domain, with the rest obtained from reference TRBV18 and TRBJ1-3, is as follows: NAGVMQNPRHLVRRRGQEARLRCSPMKGHSHVYWYRQLPEEGLKFMVYLQKENIIDESGMPKERFSAEFPKEGPSILRIQQVVRGDSAAYFCASSPPGASDINTIYFGEGSWLTVV.

The chain employs TRBV19 and TRBJ2-3; 10 nucleotides line up with TRBD2. The CDR3 runs to 16 residues. The trim removed 1 base at V and 6 bases at J, leaving 7 bases unmatched. Germline lookup yields CDR1 LNHDA and CDR2 SQIVND (reference sequence). CDR3 DNA: TGTGCCAGTAGTATAGCAGCGGGAGGGCCCTTGGATACGCAGTATTTT. The encoded protein is CASSIAAGGPLDTQYF.

This chain uses TRBV19 with TRBJ2-2; 7 bases map to TRBD2. CDR1 and CDR2 from the germline V gene are LNHDA and SQIVND (reference sequence). The CDR3 sequence is 16 residues long. With 5 bases clipped from V and 1 base from J, the junction kept 7 bases outside the gene matches. The CDR3: CASSATSVGNTGELFF. The CDR3 coding sequence is TGTGCCAGTAGTGCCACTAGCGTGGGGAACACCGGGGAGCTGTTTTTT.

The V gene is TRBV5-4, the J gene TRBJ1-5, with D perhaps TRBD1 (5 bases). V was trimmed by 2 bases and J by 7 bases, leaving 7 bases between them. In germline, CDR1 is SGHNT, CDR2 YYREEE (reference sequence). This CDR3 is 12 amino acids long. CDR3: CASSFGDQPQHF. The DNA of the CDR3 is TGTGCCAGCAGCTTCGGGGACCAGCCCCAGCATTTT.

The chain employs TRBV12-5 and TRBJ1-6; D ambiguous. V lost 4 bases and J 4 bases, leaving 8 bases between the germline ends. The V gene's germline CDR1 is LGHNT and CDR2 FRNRAP. CDR3 length equals 14 residues. The CDR3 sequence: CASGSGMYNSPLHF. In DNA form, the CDR3 reads TGTGCTAGTGGTTCGGGGATGTATAATTCACCCCTCCACTTT.